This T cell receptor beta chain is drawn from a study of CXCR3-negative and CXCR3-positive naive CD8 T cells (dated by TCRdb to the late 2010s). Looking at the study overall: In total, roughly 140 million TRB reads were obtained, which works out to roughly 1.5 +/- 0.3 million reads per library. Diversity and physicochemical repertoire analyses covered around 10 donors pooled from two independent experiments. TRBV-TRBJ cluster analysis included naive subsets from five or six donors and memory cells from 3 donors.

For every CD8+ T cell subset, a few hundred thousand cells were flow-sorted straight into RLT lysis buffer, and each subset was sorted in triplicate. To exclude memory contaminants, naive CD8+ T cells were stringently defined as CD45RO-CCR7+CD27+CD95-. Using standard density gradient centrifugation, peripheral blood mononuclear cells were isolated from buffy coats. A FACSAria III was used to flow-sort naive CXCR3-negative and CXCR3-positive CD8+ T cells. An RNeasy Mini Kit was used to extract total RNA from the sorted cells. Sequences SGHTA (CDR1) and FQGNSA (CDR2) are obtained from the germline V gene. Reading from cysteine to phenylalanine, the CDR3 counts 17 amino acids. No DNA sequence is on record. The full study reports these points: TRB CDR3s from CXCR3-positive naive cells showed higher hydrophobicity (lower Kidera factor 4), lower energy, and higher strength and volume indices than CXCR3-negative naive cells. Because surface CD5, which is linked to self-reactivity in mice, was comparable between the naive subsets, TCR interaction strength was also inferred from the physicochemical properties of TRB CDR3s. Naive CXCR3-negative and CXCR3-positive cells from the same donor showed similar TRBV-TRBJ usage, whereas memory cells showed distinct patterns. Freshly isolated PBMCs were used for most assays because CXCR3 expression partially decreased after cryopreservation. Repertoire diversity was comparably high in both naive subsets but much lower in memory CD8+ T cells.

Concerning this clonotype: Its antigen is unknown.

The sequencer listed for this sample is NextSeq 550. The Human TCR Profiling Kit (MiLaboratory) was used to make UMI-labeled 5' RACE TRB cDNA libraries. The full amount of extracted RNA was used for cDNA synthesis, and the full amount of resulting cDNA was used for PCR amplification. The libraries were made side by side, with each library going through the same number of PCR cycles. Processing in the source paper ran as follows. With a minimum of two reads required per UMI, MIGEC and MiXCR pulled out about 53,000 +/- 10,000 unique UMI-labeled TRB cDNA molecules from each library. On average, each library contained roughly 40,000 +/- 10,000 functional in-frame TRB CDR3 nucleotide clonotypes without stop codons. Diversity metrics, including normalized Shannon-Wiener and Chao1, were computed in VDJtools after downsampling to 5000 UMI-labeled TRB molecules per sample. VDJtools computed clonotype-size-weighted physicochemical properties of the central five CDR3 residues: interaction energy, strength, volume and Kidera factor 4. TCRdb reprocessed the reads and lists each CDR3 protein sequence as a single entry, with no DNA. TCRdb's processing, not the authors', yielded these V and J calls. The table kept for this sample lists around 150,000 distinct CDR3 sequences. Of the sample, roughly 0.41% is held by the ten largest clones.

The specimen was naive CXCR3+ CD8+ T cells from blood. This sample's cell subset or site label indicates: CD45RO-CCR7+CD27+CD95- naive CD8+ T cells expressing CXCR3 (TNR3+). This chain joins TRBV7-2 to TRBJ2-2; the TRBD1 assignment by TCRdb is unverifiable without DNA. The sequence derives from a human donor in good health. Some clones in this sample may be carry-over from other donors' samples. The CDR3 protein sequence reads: CASSLAASGKGTGELFF.